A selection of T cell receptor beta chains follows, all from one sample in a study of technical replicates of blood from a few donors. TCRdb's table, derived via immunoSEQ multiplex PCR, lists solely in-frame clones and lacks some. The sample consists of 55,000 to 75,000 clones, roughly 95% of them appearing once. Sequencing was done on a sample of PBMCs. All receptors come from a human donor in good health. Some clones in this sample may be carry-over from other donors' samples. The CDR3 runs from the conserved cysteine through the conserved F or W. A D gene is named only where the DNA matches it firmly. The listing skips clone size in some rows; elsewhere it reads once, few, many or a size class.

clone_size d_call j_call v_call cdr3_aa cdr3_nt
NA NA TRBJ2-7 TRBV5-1 CASSASGFYEQYF TGCGCCAGCAGCGCCTCAGGATTCTACGAGCAGTACTTC
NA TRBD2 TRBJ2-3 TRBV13 CAGNERGDGTDTQYF TGTGCCGGGAATGAACGGGGGGACGGCACAGATACGCAGTATTTT
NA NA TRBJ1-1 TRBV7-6 CASSEMGAATEAFF TGTGCCAGCAGCGAAATGGGGGCGGCCACTGAAGCTTTCTTT
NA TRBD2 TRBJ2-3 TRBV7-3 CASSPQAGGLAGDTQYF TGTGCCAGCAGCCCCCAAGCGGGGGGCTTAGCGGGGGATACGCAGTATTTT
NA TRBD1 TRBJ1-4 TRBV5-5 CASSFEGQGWEKLFF TGTGCCAGCAGCTTTGAGGGACAGGGTTGGGAAAAACTGTTTTTT
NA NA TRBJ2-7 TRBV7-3 CASSTYPVAAHEQYF TGTGCCAGCAGCACTTACCCCGTCGCCGCGCACGAGCAGTACTTC
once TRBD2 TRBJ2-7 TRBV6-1 CASTTGLAGGHEQYF TGTGCCAGCACTACCGGACTAGCGGGGGGACACGAGCAGTACTTC
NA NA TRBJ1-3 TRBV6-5 CASSPQQGNTIYF TGTGCCAGCAGCCCACAACAGGGAAACACCATATATTTT
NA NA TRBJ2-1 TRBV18 CASSRRGNEQFF TGTGCCAGCTCACGCAGGGGCAATGAGCAGTTCTTC
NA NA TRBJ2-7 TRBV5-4 CASSAGTLDYEQYF TGTGCCAGCAGCGCCGGGACTCTGGACTACGAGCAGTACTTC
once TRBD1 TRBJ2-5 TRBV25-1 CASSETGSIPETQYF TGTGCCAGCAGTGAGACAGGGTCTATTCCAGAGACCCAGTACTTC
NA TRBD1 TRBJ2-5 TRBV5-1 CASSLEPGQGEWAQYF TGCGCCAGCAGCTTGGAACCGGGACAGGGGGAGTGGGCCCAGTACTTC
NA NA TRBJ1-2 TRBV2 CASRPDSNYGYTF TGTGCCAGCAGGCCGGACAGCAACTATGGCTACACCTTC
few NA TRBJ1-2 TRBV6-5 CASSYRDSYGYTF TGTGCCAGCAGTTACCGAGACAGCTATGGCTACACCTTC
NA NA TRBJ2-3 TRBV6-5 CASRRGSGDTQYF TGTGCCAGCCGACGGGGGTCCGGCGATACGCAGTATTTT
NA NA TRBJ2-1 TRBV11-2 CASSSRAQRHEQFF TGTGCCAGCAGCTCCCGGGCCCAGCGGCATGAGCAGTTCTTC